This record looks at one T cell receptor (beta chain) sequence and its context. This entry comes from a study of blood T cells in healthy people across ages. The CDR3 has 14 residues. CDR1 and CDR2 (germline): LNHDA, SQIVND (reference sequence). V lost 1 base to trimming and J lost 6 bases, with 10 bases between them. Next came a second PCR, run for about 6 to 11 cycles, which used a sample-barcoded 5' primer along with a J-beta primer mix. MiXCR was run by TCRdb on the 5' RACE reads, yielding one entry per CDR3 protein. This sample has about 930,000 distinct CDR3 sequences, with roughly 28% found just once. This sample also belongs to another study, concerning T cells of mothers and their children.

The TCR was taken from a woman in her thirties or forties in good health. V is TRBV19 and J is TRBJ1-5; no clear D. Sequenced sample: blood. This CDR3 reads CASSIGGLAQPQHF. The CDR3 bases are TGTGCCAGTAGTATAGGAGGGTTGGCTCAGCCCCAGCATTTT.